The next 5 T cell receptor beta chains were all read from a single sample in a study of blood T cells in healthy people across ages. Using a J-beta primer mix together with a sample-barcoded 5' primer, a second PCR was run for roughly 6 to 12 cycles. Via MiXCR, TCRdb re-called the 5' RACE reads, giving one row per CDR3 protein. This table has about 1,400,000 distinct CDR3 sequences, roughly 45% appearing once. Sequenced sample: blood. The receptors were sampled from a woman under 30 in good health.

There are a few counts of this clonotype. V is TRBV2 and J is TRBJ2-1, with 7 bases identical to TRBD2. This CDR3 comprises 14 residues. Trimming took 4 bases from V and 2 from J; bases not matched to a gene: 2. Germline CDR1 reads SNHLY; CDR2 reads FYNNEI. The CDR3 here is CASSALAAYNEQFF. The CDR3 DNA follows: TGTGCCAGCAGTGCCCTAGCGGCCTACAATGAGCAGTTCTTC.

Note on this clonotype: A much larger clone differs by one base, so this may be a read error. The chain is built from TRBV12-3 or TRBV12-4 and TRBJ2-1; D is undetermined. There are 14 residues in the CDR3. Trimming left V 3 bases short and J 0 bases short, with 6 bases between. CDR3 region: CASSLGYSYNEQFF. The CDR3 DNA sequence: TGTGCCAGCAGTTTGGGGTACTCCTACAATGAGCAGTTCTTC.

The gene calls are TRBV4-2 and TRBJ2-3; TRBD2 aligns across 11 bases. With V trimmed by 1 base and J by 4 bases, 13 bases remained unmatched. Germline CDR1 reads LGHNA; CDR2 reads YNFKEQ. CDR3 length: 19 amino acids. CDR3 protein: CASSQVGASGGYRPDTQYF. CDR3 nucleotide sequence: TGTGCCAGCAGCCAAGTTGGAGCTAGCGGGGGGTATAGGCCAGATACGCAGTATTTT.

This rearrangement joins TRBV9 to TRBJ2-5, with D perhaps TRBD2 (6 bases). The germline V gene has CDR1 SGDLS and CDR2 YYNGEE. The CDR3 spans 14 residues. Trimming shortened V by 4 bases and J by 5 bases, and 15 bases separated the two germline ends. In DNA form, the CDR3 reads TGTGCCAGCAGCCCACGATCGGGGGACGAGACCCAGTACTTC. Its protein is CASSPRSGDETQYF. Full variable domain (remainder filled in from reference TRBV9 and TRBJ2-5): DSGVTQTPKHLITATGQRVTLRCSPRSGDLSVYWYQQSLDQGLQFLIQYYNGEERAKGNILERFSAQQFPDLHSELNLSSLELGDSALYFCASSPRSGDETQYFGPGTRLLVL.

The CDR3 region has the DNA TGCAGTGCTAGAGGAGGACGAAACTATGGCTACACCTTC. Encoded protein: CSARGGRNYGYTF. This sequence joins TRBV20-1 and TRBJ1-2; D uncertain. The V and J ends lost 1 base and 2 bases respectively, with 8 bases between them. From germline, CDR1 is DFQATT and CDR2 SNEGSKA (reference sequence). The CDR3 loop spans 13 amino acids.